This TCR beta chain was sequenced in a study of CD4 T cells in relation to SARS-CoV-2 and coronaviruses. The table came from immunoSEQ multiplex PCR; TCRdb's copy has only in-frame clones and leaves some out. This sample has 25,000 to 35,000 clones, with roughly 76% found just once. Regarding this clone: Its antigen is not identified.

The clonotype comes from an adult with COVID-19. The sample consisted of memory CD4+ T cells from PBMCs, cultured in vitro.

CDR3 in amino acids: CASSKAQGGADTQYF. As DNA, the CDR3 is TGTGCCAGCAGTAAGGCCCAGGGCGGCGCAGATACGCAGTATTTT. The genes are TRBV6-1 and TRBJ2-3, with TRBD1 as a possible D gene (5 bases). Germline-derived CDR1 and CDR2 are MNHNS and SASEGT. This CDR3 contains 15 residues. Trimming removed 5 bases at V and 4 bases at J, with 16 bases between.